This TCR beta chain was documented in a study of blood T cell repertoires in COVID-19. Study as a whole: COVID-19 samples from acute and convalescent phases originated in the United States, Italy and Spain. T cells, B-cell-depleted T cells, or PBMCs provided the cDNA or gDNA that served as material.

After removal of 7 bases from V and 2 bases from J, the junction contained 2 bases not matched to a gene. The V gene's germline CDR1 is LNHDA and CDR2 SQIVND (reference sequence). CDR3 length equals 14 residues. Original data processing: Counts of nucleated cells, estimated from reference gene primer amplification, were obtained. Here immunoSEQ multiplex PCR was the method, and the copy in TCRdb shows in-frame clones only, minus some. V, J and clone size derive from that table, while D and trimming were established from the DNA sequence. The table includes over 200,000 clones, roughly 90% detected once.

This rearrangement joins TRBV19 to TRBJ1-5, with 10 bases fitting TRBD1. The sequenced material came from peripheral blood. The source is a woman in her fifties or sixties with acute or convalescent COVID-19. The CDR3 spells CASTGTGGNQPQHF. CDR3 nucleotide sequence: TGTGCCAGTACCGGGACAGGGGGCAATCAGCCCCAGCATTTT. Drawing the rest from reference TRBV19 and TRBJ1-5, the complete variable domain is DGGITQSPKYLFRKEGQNVTLSCEQNLNHDAMYWYRQDPGQGLRLIYYSQIVNDFQKGDIAEGYSVSREKKESFPLTVTSAQKNPTAFYLCASTGTGGNQPQHFGDGTRLSIL.